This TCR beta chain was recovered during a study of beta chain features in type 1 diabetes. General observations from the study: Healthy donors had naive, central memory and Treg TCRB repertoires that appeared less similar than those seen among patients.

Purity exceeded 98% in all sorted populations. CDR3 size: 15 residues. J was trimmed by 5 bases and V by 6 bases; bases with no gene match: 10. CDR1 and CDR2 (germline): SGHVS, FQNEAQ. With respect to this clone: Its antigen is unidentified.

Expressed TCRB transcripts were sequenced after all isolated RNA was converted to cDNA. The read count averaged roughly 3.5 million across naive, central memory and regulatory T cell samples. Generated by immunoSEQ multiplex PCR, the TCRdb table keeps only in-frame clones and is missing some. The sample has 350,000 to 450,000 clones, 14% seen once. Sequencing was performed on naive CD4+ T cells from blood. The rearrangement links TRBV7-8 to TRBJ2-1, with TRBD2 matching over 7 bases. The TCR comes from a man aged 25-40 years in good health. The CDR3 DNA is TGTGCCAGCAGACCTCGCGAACTAGCGAACAATGAGCAGTTCTTC. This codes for CASRPRELANNEQFF.